These 3 T cell receptor beta chains were all obtained from the same sample, sequenced in a study of blood T cell repertoires in COVID-19 (dated by TCRdb to 2020 to 2021). The receptor library was made with the immunoSEQ multiplex PCR assay. In TCRdb, the immuneACCESS table is reduced to in-frame sequences with V and J assigned. These tables do not hold every clone; where another copy was compared, an unresolved V gene accounts for under half, and the others remain unexplained. The sample profile shows some 100,000 clones; 70% to 90% of them were found once. The top ten clones comprise approximately 2.6% of the sample. Input material: PBMCs or T cells enriched from blood (not recorded which). These receptors were taken from a woman in her fifties or sixties who had recovered from COVID-19.

This chain uses TRBV28 with TRBJ2-3; D unclear. Germline V gene sequence: CDR1 MDHEN, CDR2 SYDVKM. Trimming took off 5 bases at V and 0 bases at J, with 3 bases between the two ends. This CDR3 is 12 amino acids long. CDR3 region: CASSPSTDTQYF. The CDR3 DNA is TGTGCCAGCAGTCCTAGCACAGATACGCAGTATTTT.

This chain links TRBV3-1 (or the pseudogene TRBV3-2) with TRBJ2-1, with TRBD2 as a possible D gene (6 bases). This CDR3 is built from 17 residues. V lost 1 base and J lost 9, with 22 bases in between. In germline, CDR1 is LGHDT, CDR2 YNNKEL (reference sequence). The CDR3 reads CASSQGPTSTRISEQFF. The CDR3, as DNA: TGTGCCAGCAGCCAAGGGCCGACTAGTACAAGGATAAGTGAGCAGTTCTTC.

In this sample, this clone turned up once. The rearrangement links TRBV18 to TRBJ2-7, with 10 positions matching TRBD1. CDR3 size: 16 residues. Germline V gives CDR1 KGHSH, CDR2 LQKENI. The ends lost 3 bases at V and 0 bases at J; junction bases unmatched: 5. The CDR3 loop reads CASSPSRDRGSYEQYF. Written as DNA, the CDR3 is TGTGCCAGCTCACCTTCTCGGGACAGGGGCTCCTACGAGCAGTACTTC.